A single TCR beta chain is shown here with its context. Its antigen remains unknown. This CDR3 has 12 residues. Germline V CDR1 and CDR2: SGHAT, FQNNGV. The V end lost 5 bases, the J end lost 8 bases, and 12 bases lay between the germline ends. These data are taken from a study of blood T cell dynamics during melanoma immunotherapy. Study background: Standard first-line treatment here was pembrolizumab or nivolumab plus ipilimumab in metastatic melanoma. Study-level results: Cell-free DNA CDR3 sequences most resembled the immune-effector CD8+ subset, which was also most clonal. Whether repertoire-driving clones were melanoma-specific could not be determined.

Time point defined: pre-treatment baseline. Apart from a couple of fast progressors, RECIST 1.1 response was judged 12 weeks post-infusion. Some clones are missing from TCRdb's copy, which holds only in-frame ones; the method was immunoSEQ multiplex PCR. The repertoire holds 3,500 to 5,500 clones, 95% to 98% seen once, with 1.2% in the top ten. This clonotype originated in a human donor with melanoma. This chain links TRBV11-2 with TRBJ1-2, with a weak D call TRBD1 (5 bases). The sample consisted of effector memory CD8+ T cells from blood, taken from a patient treated with checkpoint blockade. CDR3 sequence reads: CASSPSGQGYTF. In DNA, the CDR3 is TGTGCCAGCAGCCCCTCGGGGCAGGGCTACACCTTC. Supplemented by reference TRBV11-2 and TRBJ1-2, the full variable domain reads EAGVAQSPRYKIIEKRQSVAFWCNPISGHATLYWYQQILGQGPKLLIQFQNNGVVDDSQLPKDRFSAERLKGVDSTLKIQPAKLEDSAVYLCASSPSGQGYTFGSGTRLTVV.